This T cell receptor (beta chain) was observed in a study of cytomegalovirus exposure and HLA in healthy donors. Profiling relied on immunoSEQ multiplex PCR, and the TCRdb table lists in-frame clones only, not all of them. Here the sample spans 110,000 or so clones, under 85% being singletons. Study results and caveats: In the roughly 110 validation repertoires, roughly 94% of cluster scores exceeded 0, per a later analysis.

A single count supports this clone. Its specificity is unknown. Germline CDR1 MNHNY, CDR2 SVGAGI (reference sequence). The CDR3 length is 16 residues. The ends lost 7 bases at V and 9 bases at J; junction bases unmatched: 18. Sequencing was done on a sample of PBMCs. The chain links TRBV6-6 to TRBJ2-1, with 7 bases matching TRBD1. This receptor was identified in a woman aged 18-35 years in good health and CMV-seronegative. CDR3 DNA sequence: TGTGCCAGCAACCTAGGCACAAGACAGGGCGGAGGTGAGCAGTTCTTC. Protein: CASNLGTRQGGGEQFF.